The source of this TCR beta chain is a study of T cell changes during pregnancy in multiple sclerosis. TCRdb's copy holds only in-frame clones and misses some; the assay was immunoSEQ multiplex PCR. The sample carries some 99,000 clones, about 93% recorded once. Germline V lookup: CDR1 SNHLY, CDR2 FYNNEI. This CDR3 has 17 amino acids. The V and J ends lost 6 bases and 5 bases, in that order; junction bases with no gene match: 7. The chain recombines TRBV2 with TRBJ2-1; 16 bases are shared with TRBD2. Sequenced material: peripheral blood, taken after pregnancy. This clonotype was sampled from a female donor with multiple sclerosis, enrolled in a pregnancy study. The CDR3 coding sequence is TGTGCCAGCAGGGATGGGACTAGCGGGAGGGCGAACAATGAGCAGTTCTTC. The encoded protein is CASRDGTSGRANNEQFF.